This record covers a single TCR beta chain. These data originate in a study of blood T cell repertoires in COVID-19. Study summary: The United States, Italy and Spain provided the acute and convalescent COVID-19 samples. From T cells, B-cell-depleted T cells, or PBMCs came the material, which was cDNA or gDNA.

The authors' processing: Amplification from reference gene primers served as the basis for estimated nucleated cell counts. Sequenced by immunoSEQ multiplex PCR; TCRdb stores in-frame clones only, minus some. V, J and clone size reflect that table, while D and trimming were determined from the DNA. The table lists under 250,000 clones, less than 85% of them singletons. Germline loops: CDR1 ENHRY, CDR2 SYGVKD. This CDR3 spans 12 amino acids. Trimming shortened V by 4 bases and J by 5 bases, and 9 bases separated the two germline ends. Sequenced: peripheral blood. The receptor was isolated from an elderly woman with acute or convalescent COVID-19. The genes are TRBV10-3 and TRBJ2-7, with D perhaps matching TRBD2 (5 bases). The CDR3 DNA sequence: TGTGCCATCAGTGGAAGGGAGAACGAGCAGTACTTC. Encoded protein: CAISGRENEQYF.